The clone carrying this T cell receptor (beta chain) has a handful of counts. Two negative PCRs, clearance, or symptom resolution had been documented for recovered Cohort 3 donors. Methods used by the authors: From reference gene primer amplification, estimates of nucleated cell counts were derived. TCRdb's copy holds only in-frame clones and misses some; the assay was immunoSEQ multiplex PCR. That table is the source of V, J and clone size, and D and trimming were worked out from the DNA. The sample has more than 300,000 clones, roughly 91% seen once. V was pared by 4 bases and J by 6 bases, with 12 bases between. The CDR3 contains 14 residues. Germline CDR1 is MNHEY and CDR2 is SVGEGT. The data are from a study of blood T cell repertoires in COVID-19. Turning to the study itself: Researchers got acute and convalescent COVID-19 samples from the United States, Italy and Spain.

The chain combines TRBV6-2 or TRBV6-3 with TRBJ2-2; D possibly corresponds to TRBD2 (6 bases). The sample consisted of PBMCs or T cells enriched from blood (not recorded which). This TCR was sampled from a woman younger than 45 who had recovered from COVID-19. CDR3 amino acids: CASSSRLVAGELFF. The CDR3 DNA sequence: TGTGCCAGCAGTTCCCGACTAGTTGCCGGGGAGCTGTTTTTT.